The entry below gives a single T cell receptor beta chain sequence along with its context. The sample belongs to a study of shared clonotypes between healthy human individuals. Clones were sequenced by immunoSEQ multiplex PCR, and TCRdb holds only the in-frame ones, with some missing. Among some 500,000 clones listed, 90% to 97% were seen once. This CDR3 is 19 amino acids long. The germline V gene encodes CDR1 MDHEN and CDR2 SYDVKM. With 5 bases removed from V and 10 bases from J, the gap between germline ends came to 34 bases. Sequencing input: naive CD4+ T cells sorted from blood. Subset in this sample: CD45RA+ positively selected. The J gene is TRBJ2-3, the V gene TRBV28; D is perhaps TRBD1 or TRBD2 (6 bases each). The receptor was derived from a woman younger than 45 in good health. The CDR3 protein is CASSAGPLSRRRGTSAQYF. DNA of the CDR3: TGTGCCAGCAGTGCCGGGCCCCTCAGCAGGAGGAGGGGGACTTCTGCGCAGTATTTT.